The sequence of this T cell receptor beta chain was determined in a study of blood T cell repertoires in COVID-19. Study at large: T cells, B-cell-depleted T cells, or PBMCs provided the cDNA or gDNA that served as material.

In the original workflow: Amplification from reference gene primers served as the basis for estimated nucleated cell counts. The protocol was immunoSEQ multiplex PCR, while the TCRdb copy is restricted to in-frame clones and leaves out a portion. The V and J calls and clone size were taken over from that table, and D and trimming were inferred from the DNA. The sample carries approximately 97,000 clones, approximately 88% recorded once. The CDR3 has 14 residues. Trimming left V 2 bases short and J 12 bases short, with 19 bases between. Looked up from germline, CDR1 is SGHTA and CDR2 is FQGTGA. This clone has a single count.

This TCR came from a human donor in a cohort sampled during active COVID-19. The sample comprised peripheral blood. This chain uses TRBV7-3 with TRBJ1-1; D call uncertain. The CDR3 is CASSLSGVSFEPFF. The CDR3 nucleotides read TGTGCCAGCAGCTTATCCGGGGTGAGCTTCGAGCCTTTCTTT.